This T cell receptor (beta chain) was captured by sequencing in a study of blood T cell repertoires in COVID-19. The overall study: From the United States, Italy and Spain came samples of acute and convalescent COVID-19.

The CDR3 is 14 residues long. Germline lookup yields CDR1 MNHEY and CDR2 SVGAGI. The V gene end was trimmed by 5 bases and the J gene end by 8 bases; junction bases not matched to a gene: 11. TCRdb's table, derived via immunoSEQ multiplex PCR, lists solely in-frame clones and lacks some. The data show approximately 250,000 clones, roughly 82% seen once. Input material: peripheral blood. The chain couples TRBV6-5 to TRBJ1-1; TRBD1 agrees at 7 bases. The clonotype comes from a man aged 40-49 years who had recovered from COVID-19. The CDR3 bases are TGTGCCAGCAGTACGGAGCGCCGGGACAGCGAAGCTTTCTTT. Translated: CASSTERRDSEAFF.